This T cell receptor beta chain was retrieved from a study of blood T cells in healthy people across ages. Alongside a J-beta primer mix, a sample-barcoded 5' primer served in a second PCR lasting about 7 to 12 cycles. From the 5' RACE reads, TCRdb called clonotypes with MiXCR, one entry per CDR3 protein. The top ten hold 18% of the sample, which has 550,000 to 700,000 distinct CDR3 sequences, approximately 30% seen once. CDR1 is KGHDR and CDR2 is SFDVKD in the germline V gene. V was cut by 0 bases and J by 5 bases, with 11 bases left in between. CDR3 length: 15 amino acids. The sequence came from a woman in her 70s in good health. The chain combines TRBV24-1 with TRBJ2-3; D gene uncertain. Sequenced material: blood. The CDR3 coding sequence is TGTGCCACCAGTGATTTGGGGAACTTAGGAGATACGCAGTATTTT. It yields the protein CATSDLGNLGDTQYF.